This passage covers 18 T cell receptor beta chains from one sample sequenced in a study of cytomegalovirus exposure and HLA in healthy donors. The PCR had 60 Vbeta and 13 Jbeta primers. Some clones are missing from TCRdb's copy, which holds only in-frame ones; the method was immunoSEQ multiplex PCR. The sample has some 150,000 clones; approximately 86% are singletons. Sequences were obtained from PBMCs. These receptors were obtained from a woman aged 50 to 60 in good health and CMV-seropositive.

Comment on this clone: Relative to the germline gene, one junction end is altered; a read error may explain this. The genes are TRBV10-1 and TRBJ1-1; tentatively, D is TRBD1 (5 bases). Germline assignment: CDR1 WNHNN and CDR2 SYGVQD (reference sequence). The CDR3 sequence is 14 residues long. CDR3: CASSESSGNNEAFF. DNA for the CDR3: TGCGCCAGCAGTGAGTCATCAGGGAACAATGAAGCTTTCTTT.

CDR3 nucleotide sequence: TGTGCCAGCAGTTCCGGGACAGACAATCAGCCCCAGCATTTT. Translation: CASSSGTDNQPQHF. V and J are TRBV6-5 and TRBJ1-5; TRBD1 aligns across 7 bases. Germline V gene data show CDR1 as MNHEY and CDR2 as SVGAGI. This CDR3 has 14 residues. Germline trimming cut 4 bases from V and 3 bases from J; bases unmatched to any gene: 3.

A word on this clone: Sequence at one end of the junction differs from germline and may be a read error. The V gene is TRBV9, the J gene TRBJ1-1; 9 bases are a match to TRBD1. Germline V gene lookup returns CDR1 SGDLS and CDR2 YYNGEE. The CDR3 is 16 residues long. The CDR3 nucleotides read TGTGCCAGCAGCCAATACAGGGGGCAAGAGAACACTGAAGCTCTCTTT. Residues: CASSQYRGQENTEALF. Using reference TRBV9 and TRBJ1-1 for the parts outside the CDR3, the full variable domain is DSGVTQTPKHLITATGQRVTLRCSPRSGDLSVYWYQQSLDQGLQFLIQYYNGEERAKGNILERFSAQQFPDLHSELNLSSLELGDSALYFCASSQYRGQENTEALFGQGTRLTVV.

This clone was found once. Here the CDR3 reads CASSHGAGQGYEQYF. In DNA form, the CDR3 reads TGCGCCAGCAGCCACGGGGCGGGACAGGGGTACGAGCAGTACTTC. The chain carries TRBV4-1 and TRBJ2-7, with 10 bases matching TRBD1. Germline lookup yields CDR1 MGHRA and CDR2 YSYEKL. The CDR3 spans 15 residues. Trimming cost V 3 bases and J 4 bases; bases outside gene matches: 6.

The rearrangement links TRBV27 to TRBJ1-6; a possible D gene is TRBD1 (5 bases). Trimming removed 6 bases from V and 5 bases from J, with 17 bases in between. Looked up from germline, CDR1 is MNHEY and CDR2 is SMNVEV (reference sequence). The CDR3 runs to 16 residues. In DNA form, the CDR3 reads TGTGCCAGCAGCCCCTTAGTGGGGCAAAATAATTCACCCCTCCACTTT. This codes for CASSPLVGQNNSPLHF.

V and J are TRBV4-1 and TRBJ1-2; D unclear. Germline CDR1 and CDR2: MGHRA and YSYEKL. The CDR3 loop spans 12 amino acids. Trimming pared 4 bases from V and 5 bases from J, leaving 8 bases between. The CDR3 coding sequence is TGCGCCAGCAGCCCTCCGGGGTATGGCTACACCTTC. Translated: CASSPPGYGYTF.

V gene TRBV5-5 combines with J gene TRBJ2-7, with D tentatively TRBD1 (6 bases). The germline V and J ends were trimmed by 1 base and 0 bases, with 11 bases remaining between them. Per the germline V gene, CDR1 is SGHKS and CDR2 is YYEKEE (reference sequence). The CDR3 contains 15 residues. The CDR3 DNA reads TGTGCCAGCAGCTTGCTCTGGACAGCCTCCTACGAGCAGTACTTC. Translation: CASSLLWTASYEQYF.

The V call is TRBV29-1, the J call TRBJ1-2; TRBD1 aligns across 7 bases. J lost 1 base, V lost 6 bases, and 5 bases had no gene match. CDR3 length: 13 residues. Germline CDR1 SQVTM, CDR2 ANQGSEA. As DNA, the CDR3 is TGCAGCGTCATGACAGGGAGTAACTATGGCTACACCTTC. It specifies CSVMTGSNYGYTF. The variable domain in full, with the rest retrieved from reference TRBV29-1 and TRBJ1-2, is SAVISQKPSRDICQRGTSLTIQCQVDSQVTMMFWYRQQPGQSLTLIATANQGSEATYESGFVIDKFPISRPNLTFSTLTVSNMSPEDSSIYLCSVMTGSNYGYTFGSGTRLTVV.

This chain joins TRBV2 and TRBJ1-1, with 8 bases identical to TRBD1. The CDR3 length is 14 residues. Germline lookup yields CDR1 SNHLY and CDR2 FYNNEI. With V trimmed by 5 bases and J by 5 bases, 7 bases remained unmatched. CDR3: CASSSNRGGTEAFF. In DNA form, the CDR3 reads TGTGCCAGCAGTTCCAACAGGGGGGGAACTGAAGCTTTCTTT.

The V call is TRBV5-6, the J call TRBJ2-7; TRBD1 aligns across 7 bases. Trimming at V came to 0 bases and at J to 2 bases, leaving 5 bases not matched to a gene. The CDR3 runs to 15 residues. CDR1 is SGHDT, CDR2 YYEEEE, per germline. CDR3 sequence reads: CASSLGGGSPYEQYF. DNA of the CDR3: TGTGCCAGCAGCTTGGGAGGGGGCAGTCCCTACGAGCAGTACTTC.

V gene TRBV19 combines with J gene TRBJ1-2; tentatively, D is TRBD1 (6 bases). Trimming pared 6 bases from V and 8 bases from J, leaving 16 bases between. Germline CDR1 and CDR2: LNHDA and SQIVND (reference sequence). The CDR3 loop spans 13 amino acids. The CDR3 loop is CASSPAWGRGYTF. In nucleotides, the CDR3 is TGTGCCAGTAGCCCAGCTTGGGGGCGAGGCTACACCTTC.

The chain uses TRBV19 and TRBJ1-2, with TRBD1 as a possible D gene (5 bases). Germline assignment: CDR1 LNHDA and CDR2 SQIVND (reference sequence). V was pared by 5 bases and J by 6 bases, with 16 bases between. The CDR3 length is 14 residues. The CDR3, as DNA: TGTGCCAGTAGTGTAAGGGGCGCCGTCGATGGCTACACCTTC. This encodes CASSVRGAVDGYTF.

The gene calls are TRBV4-3 and TRBJ2-6; no clear D gene. There are 18 residues in the CDR3. V lost 0 bases, J lost 0 bases, and 12 bases lay in between. Per the germline V gene, CDR1 is LGHNA and CDR2 is YSLEER. The CDR3 sequence is CASSQELATDSGANVLTF. DNA for the CDR3: TGCGCCAGCAGCCAAGAACTGGCGACTGACTCTGGGGCCAACGTCCTGACTTTC.

The chain couples TRBV6-6 to TRBJ1-2, with TRBD1 as a possible D gene (5 bases). CDR3 length: 12 residues. V was trimmed by 10 bases and J by 5 bases, leaving 14 bases between them. CDR1 is MNHNY, CDR2 SVGAGI, per germline (reference sequence). CDR3 sequence reads: CATTQEGYGYTF. The CDR3 bases are TGTGCCACCACCCAGGAGGGGTATGGCTACACCTTC.

This chain joins TRBV6-5 and TRBJ2-3; 9 bases align to TRBD2. CDR1 MNHEY and CDR2 SVGAGI come from the germline V gene. The V segment lost 5 bases and the J segment 4 bases; nucleotides outside the gene matches: 7. This CDR3 has 15 amino acids. The CDR3 sequence: CASSQPGLAADTQYF. In nucleotides, the CDR3 is TGTGCCAGCAGTCAGCCGGGACTAGCAGCAGATACGCAGTATTTT.

The rearrangement uses TRBV6-1 and TRBJ2-1; 8 bases line up with TRBD2. Losses at the gene ends were 7 bases for V and 7 bases for J; bases not matched to a gene: 9. CDR3 size: 14 residues. Germline V gene data show CDR1 as MNHNS and CDR2 as SASEGT. CDR3 amino acids: CASTGGGLGNEQFF. The DNA for the CDR3 is TGTGCCAGCACCGGGGGGGGGCTTGGGAATGAGCAGTTCTTC.

Only a few counts were recorded for this clone. The chain couples TRBV9 to TRBJ2-7, with TRBD1 matching 8 bases. The CDR3 runs 13 residues. Trimming removed 0 bases from V and 4 bases from J; junction bases left unmatched: 0. From germline, CDR1 is SGDLS and CDR2 YYNGEE. The CDR3 nucleotides read TGTGCCAGCAGCGTAGACAGGGGGTACGAGCAGTACTTC. This sequence encodes CASSVDRGYEQYF.

This clone has a single count. CDR3 coding DNA: TGTGCCAGCAGCGTAGGGTCCTGGCGGGGGGGCCCCACAGATACGCAGTATTTT. Its protein product is CASSVGSWRGGPTDTQYF. The rearrangement links TRBV9 to TRBJ2-3; 9 positions match TRBD2. Losses at the gene ends were 0 bases for V and 2 bases for J; bases not matched to a gene: 10. Germline V lookup: CDR1 SGDLS, CDR2 YYNGEE. The CDR3 has 18 residues.